The present TCR beta chain was sequenced within a study of blood T cell repertoires in COVID-19. Study information: The study drew acute and convalescent COVID-19 samples from the United States, Italy and Spain. T cells, B-cell-depleted T cells, or PBMCs provided the cDNA or gDNA that served as material.

Trimming took off 0 bases at V and 2 bases at J, with 11 bases between the two ends. The CDR3 spans 15 residues. The V gene's germline CDR1 is SGHDN and CDR2 FVKESK. The table came from immunoSEQ multiplex PCR; TCRdb's copy has only in-frame clones and leaves some out. The repertoire holds fewer than 120,000 clones, with about 85% as singletons. The chain uses TRBV14 and TRBJ2-7, with no clear D. The receptor was isolated from a human donor in a cohort sampled during active COVID-19. The source material was peripheral blood. CDR3 sequence reads: CASSQDLRLAYEQYF. In DNA form, the CDR3 reads TGTGCCAGCAGCCAAGATCTGCGGTTAGCCTACGAGCAGTACTTC.